One and the same sample provided the 25 T cell receptor beta chains below, sequenced in a study of cytomegalovirus exposure and HLA in healthy donors. With 60 Vbeta and 13 Jbeta primers, the PCR was carried out. Produced via immunoSEQ multiplex PCR; TCRdb's table is partial and in-frame only. The repertoire includes roughly 110,000 clones, 82% of them detected once, and 2% to 3% sits in the top ten. The sample consisted of PBMCs. These receptors were obtained from a man aged 25-45 years in good health and CMV-seropositive.

This chain uses TRBV5-1 with TRBJ2-1, with 9 bases lining up with TRBD1. Germline V gene lookup returns CDR1 SGHRS and CDR2 YFSETQ. Trimming took 4 bases from V and 8 from J; bases not matched to a gene: 4. This CDR3 is built from 13 residues. CDR3 DNA: TGCGCCAGCAGCACCACAGGGGGCCATGAGCAGTTCTTC. Protein product: CASSTTGGHEQFF.

V usage is TRBV7-9 and J usage is TRBJ2-7, with 7 nucleotides matching TRBD1. Germline loops: CDR1 SEHNR, CDR2 FQNEAQ (reference sequence). J gave up 0 bases and V 0 bases, and 2 bases lay outside the gene matches. The CDR3 has 15 amino acids. The CDR3 DNA sequence: TGTGCCAGCAGCTTAGCGGGACAGCCCTCCTACGAGCAGTACTTC. It yields the protein CASSLAGQPSYEQYF.

V and J are TRBV7-6 and TRBJ2-2, with 8 bases that match TRBD2. V was clipped by 1 base and J by 5 bases; unmatched bases: 9. The CDR3 covers 17 residues. Germline-derived CDR1 and CDR2 are SGHVS and FNYEAQ. The CDR3 nucleotides are TGTGCCAGCAGCTTAGAGGCACTAGCGGACTCGACCGGGGAGCTGTTTTTT. It translates to CASSLEALADSTGELFF.

This rearrangement joins TRBV11-2 to TRBJ2-2; TRBD1 aligns across 8 bases. The CDR3 covers 15 residues. Losses at the gene ends were 5 bases for V and 3 bases for J; bases not matched to a gene: 5. CDR1 and CDR2 from the germline V gene are SGHAT and FQNNGV. The CDR3 DNA reads as TGTGCCAGCAGCCCGGACAGGGTATACACCGGGGAGCTGTTTTTT. Translated, it gives CASSPDRVYTGELFF.

The chain recombines TRBV5-4 with TRBJ2-3; TRBD2 matches 8 bases. Germline assignment: CDR1 SGHNT and CDR2 YYREEE (reference sequence). This CDR3 is 15 amino acids long. The V segment lost 0 bases and the J segment 1 base; nucleotides outside the gene matches: 1. The CDR3 loop reads CASSLVLAGTDTQYF. The DNA for the CDR3 is TGTGCCAGCAGCTTGGTACTAGCGGGCACAGATACGCAGTATTTT.

This clone was picked up one time. The chain uses TRBV27 and TRBJ2-5, with a tentative D call TRBD2 (7 bases). Germline V gene sequence: CDR1 MNHEY, CDR2 SMNVEV (reference sequence). CDR3 length equals 16 residues. V was clipped by 4 bases and J by 2 bases, with 17 bases between them. The CDR3 DNA reads as TGTGCCAGCAGTTCGGCGGGGGCCCCTTCTCAAGAGACCCAGTACTTC. The encoded protein is CASSSAGAPSQETQYF.

Points on this clone: The junction departs from germline at one end; a sequencing error may be responsible. The chain recombines TRBV7-7 with TRBJ2-2; D uncertain. This CDR3 has 15 amino acids. Germline loops: CDR1 SSHAT, CDR2 FNYEAQ (reference sequence). CDR3 amino acids: CASSLEVLGTGELFF. The CDR3 nucleotides read TGTGCTAGCAGCCTCGAGGTCCTAGGTACCGGGGAGCTGTTTTTT.

This clone was observed a handful of times. This chain links TRBV6-1 with TRBJ1-6, with D possibly being TRBD1 (6 bases). Looked up from germline, CDR1 is MNHNS and CDR2 is SASEGT. The V end was cut by 3 bases, the J end by 5 bases, with 11 bases between. The CDR3 totals 15 residues. The CDR3 DNA is TGTGCCAGCAGTGACCGAGGGGGTGATAATTCACCCCTCCACTTT. Its protein product is CASSDRGGDNSPLHF.

The V call is TRBV25-1, the J call TRBJ2-5, with D unclear. The DNA end favors TRBJ2-7, so the J call may be wrong. Germline assignment: CDR1 MGHDK and CDR2 SYGVNS. This CDR3 region has 14 residues. The CDR3 sequence is CASSESRITYEQYF. CDR3 bases: TGTGCCAGCAGTGAATCACGAATAACCTACGAGCAGTACTTC.

This clone was detected a few times. V gene TRBV2 combines with J gene TRBJ2-7, with TRBD2 as a possible D gene (5 bases). Trimming removed 8 bases from V and 6 bases from J, with 11 bases in between. The CDR3 is 11 amino acids. Germline V lookup: CDR1 SNHLY, CDR2 FYNNEI. This CDR3 is CASGTSGEQYF. CDR3 bases: TGTGCCAGCGGAACTAGTGGCGAGCAGTACTTC.

The V gene is TRBV29-1, the J gene TRBJ2-2; 8 nucleotides match TRBD1. Germline CDR1 SQVTM, CDR2 ANQGSEA. The CDR3 sequence is 13 residues long. The V gene end was trimmed by 6 bases and the J gene end by 6 bases; junction bases not matched to a gene: 6. CDR3 sequence: CSVGQGRPGELFF. CDR3 DNA sequence: TGCAGCGTCGGACAGGGCAGGCCCGGGGAGCTGTTTTTT.

V gene TRBV7-7 combines with J gene TRBJ1-3; D call uncertain. Looked up from germline, CDR1 is SSHAT and CDR2 is FNYEAQ (reference sequence). Trimming removed 4 bases from V and 2 bases from J, with 6 bases in between. This CDR3 is built from 13 residues. The CDR3 sequence is CASSSSAGNTIYF. The CDR3 nucleotides read TGTGCCAGCAGCTCCTCAGCTGGAAACACCATATATTTT.

The chain carries TRBV2 and TRBJ2-4; TRBD1 matches 10 bases. This CDR3 has 12 residues. The germline CDR1 and CDR2 sequences are SNHLY and FYNNEI. V lost 8 bases, J lost 12 bases, and 7 bases stayed unmatched. The CDR3 spells CASRDRGHSQYF. In nucleotides, the CDR3 is TGTGCCAGCCGGGACAGGGGACACAGTCAGTACTTC. Full variable domain (missing parts from reference TRBV2 and TRBJ2-4): EPEVTQTPSHQVTQMGQEVILRCVPISNHLYFYWYRQILGQKVEFLVSFYNNEISEKSEIFDDQFSVERPDGSNFTLKIRSTKLEDSAMYFCASRDRGHSQYFGAGTRLSVL.

With respect to this clone: A read error may produce the germline difference seen at one junction end. Different DNA sequences within this sample yield the same CDR3. The chain carries TRBV5-6 and TRBJ2-7; perhaps TRBD1 as D (5 bases). There are 15 residues in the CDR3. The germline V gene encodes CDR1 SGHDT and CDR2 YYEEEE. This CDR3 is CASSINPTAQYEQYF. The CDR3 region has the DNA TGCGCCAGCAGTATAAATCCGACAGCTCAGTACGAGCAGTACTTC.

This chain joins TRBV4-1 and TRBJ2-1, with TRBD1 identical over 11 bases. V lost 2 bases and J lost 5; bases outside the gene matches: 20. This CDR3 is 21 amino acids long. The germline V gene has CDR1 MGHRA and CDR2 YSYEKL. CDR3 region: CASSQPSGDRGSRRPNNEQFF. The CDR3 DNA is TGCGCCAGCAGCCAACCGTCGGGGGACAGGGGGTCTCGGCGACCGAACAATGAGCAGTTCTTC.

The chain combines TRBV29-1 with TRBJ1-3; TRBD1 might be the D (5 bases). The CDR3 spans 12 residues. The V gene's germline CDR1 is SQVTM and CDR2 ANQGSEA. V lost 7 bases and J lost 4, with 11 bases in between. The CDR3 DNA follows: TGCAGCGCAAAAAGACAGGGAAACACCATATATTTT. Its translation: CSAKRQGNTIYF.

The chain links TRBV9 to TRBJ2-7, with 8 bases identical to TRBD2. From germline, CDR1 is SGDLS and CDR2 YYNGEE. The CDR3 runs to 15 residues. V shed 3 bases, J shed 3 bases, and the junction held 8 bases outside the gene matches. CDR3 bases: TGTGCCAGCAGCGGAGGCCAGCGGGGGTACTACGAGCAGTACTTC. This encodes CASSGGQRGYYEQYF.

Points on this clone: The junction departs from germline at one end; a sequencing error may be responsible. V gene TRBV7-9 combines with J gene TRBJ1-5, with no clear D. The length of the CDR3 is 16 residues. The germline V gene encodes CDR1 SEHNR and CDR2 FQNEAQ (reference sequence). The chain's CDR3 is CSSSTWTDEINQPQHF. The CDR3, as DNA: TGTTCCAGCAGCACCTGGACTGATGAAATCAATCAGCCCCAGCATTTT.

The V and J genes are TRBV15 and TRBJ1-2; 7 bases are a match to TRBD1. The CDR3 totals 13 residues. J was trimmed by 0 bases and V by 8 bases; bases with no gene match: 3. CDR1 and CDR2 (germline): LNHNV, YYDKDF (reference sequence). CDR3 amino acids: CATGDSSNYGYTF. CDR3 coding DNA: TGTGCCACCGGGGACAGTTCTAACTATGGCTACACCTTC.

The CDR3 DNA sequence: TGTGCCAGCTCACCACCGGCGGTGAACACTGAAGCTTTCTTT. As protein: CASSPPAVNTEAFF. V gene TRBV18 combines with J gene TRBJ1-1; unclear D gene. The CDR3 contains 14 residues. The V end lost 0 bases, the J end lost 0 bases, and 5 bases lay between the germline ends. Germline CDR1 and CDR2: KGHSH and LQKENI.

This chain joins TRBV5-4 and TRBJ2-7; D is unclear. This CDR3 region has 11 residues. Trimming removed 3 bases from V and 3 bases from J, with 4 bases in between. Germline V lookup: CDR1 SGHNT, CDR2 YYREEE (reference sequence). The CDR3 region is CASSSGYEQYF. Written as DNA, the CDR3 is TGTGCCAGCAGCTCAGGCTACGAGCAGTACTTC.

V and J are TRBV29-1 and TRBJ2-7, with TRBD2 identical over 7 bases. This CDR3 is built from 13 residues. Germline trimming cut 0 bases from V and 6 bases from J; bases unmatched to any gene: 5. CDR1 is SQVTM, CDR2 ANQGSEA, per germline. CDR3 bases: TGCAGCGTTGAAGAGGGGGGGGTAGGCGAGCAGTACTTC. Its protein product is CSVEEGGVGEQYF.

The chain uses TRBV4-1 and TRBJ1-4; TRBD1 matches at 9 bases. Losses at the gene ends were 4 bases for V and 4 bases for J; bases not matched to a gene: 7. The CDR3 totals 16 residues. Germline V gene data show CDR1 as MGHRA and CDR2 as YSYEKL. Here the CDR3 reads CASSLPTGGFNEKLFF. CDR3 in DNA: TGCGCCAGCAGCCTACCGACAGGGGGATTTAATGAAAAACTGTTTTTT.

The chain joins TRBV5-1 to TRBJ1-1; 9 bases are shared with TRBD1. V lost 4 bases to trimming and J lost 1 base; unmatched junction nucleotides: 5. This CDR3 is built from 15 residues. Germline assignment: CDR1 SGHRS and CDR2 YFSETQ. CDR3 nucleotide sequence: TGCGCCAGCAGCCGGCGGACAGGGGCGAACACTGAAGCTTTCTTT. Translating it yields CASSRRTGANTEAFF.

Concerning this clone itself: At one end, the junction sequence differs from germline, possibly due to a read error. The V call is TRBV7-9, the J call TRBJ1-2; possible D gene TRBD1, 5 bases. CDR3 length: 14 amino acids. CDR1 is SEHNR and CDR2 is FQNEAQ in the germline V gene (reference sequence). The CDR3 sequence is CSSSLGAGPLGYTF. The CDR3 region has the DNA TGTTCCAGCAGCTTAGGAGCAGGGCCCCTGGGCTACACCTTC.